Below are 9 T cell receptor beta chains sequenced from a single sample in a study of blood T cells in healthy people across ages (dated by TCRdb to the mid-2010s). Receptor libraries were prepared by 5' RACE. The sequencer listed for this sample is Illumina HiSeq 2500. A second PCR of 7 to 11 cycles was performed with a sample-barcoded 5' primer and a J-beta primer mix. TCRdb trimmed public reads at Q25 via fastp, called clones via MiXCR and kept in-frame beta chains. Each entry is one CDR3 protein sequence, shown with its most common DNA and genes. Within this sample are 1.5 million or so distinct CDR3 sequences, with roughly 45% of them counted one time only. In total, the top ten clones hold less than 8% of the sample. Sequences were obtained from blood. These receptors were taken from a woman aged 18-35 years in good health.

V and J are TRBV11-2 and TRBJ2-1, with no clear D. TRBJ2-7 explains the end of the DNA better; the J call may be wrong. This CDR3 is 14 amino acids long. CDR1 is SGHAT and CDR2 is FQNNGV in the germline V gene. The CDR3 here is CASSPGLAVNEQYF. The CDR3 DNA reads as TGTGCCAGCAGCCCCGGGTTAGCCGTGAATGAGCAGTACTTC.

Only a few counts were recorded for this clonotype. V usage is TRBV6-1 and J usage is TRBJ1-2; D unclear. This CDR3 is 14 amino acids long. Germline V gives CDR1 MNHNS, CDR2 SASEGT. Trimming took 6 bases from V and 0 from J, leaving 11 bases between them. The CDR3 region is CASSKQKSNYGYTF. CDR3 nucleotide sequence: TGTGCCAGCAGCAAACAGAAATCTAACTATGGCTACACCTTC.

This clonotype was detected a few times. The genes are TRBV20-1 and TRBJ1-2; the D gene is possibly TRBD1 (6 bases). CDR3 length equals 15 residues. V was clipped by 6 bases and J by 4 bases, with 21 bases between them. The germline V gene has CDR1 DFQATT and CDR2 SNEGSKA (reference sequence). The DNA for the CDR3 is TGCAGTGCCGGTAGGGGGAAGGGGGACCTCTATGGCTACACCTTC. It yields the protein CSAGRGKGDLYGYTF.

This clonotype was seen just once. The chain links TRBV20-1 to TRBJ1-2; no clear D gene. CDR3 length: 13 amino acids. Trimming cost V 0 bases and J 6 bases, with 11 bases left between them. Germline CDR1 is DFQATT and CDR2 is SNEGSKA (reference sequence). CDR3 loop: CSARDSRTDGYTF. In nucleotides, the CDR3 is TGCAGTGCTAGAGATTCGCGCACGGATGGCTACACCTTC.

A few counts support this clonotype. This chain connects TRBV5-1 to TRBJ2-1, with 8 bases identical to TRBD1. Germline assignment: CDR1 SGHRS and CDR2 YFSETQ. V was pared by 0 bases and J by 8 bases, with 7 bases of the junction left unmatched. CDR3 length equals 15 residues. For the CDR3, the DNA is TGCGCCAGCAGCTTGGACGGACAGGGCTCTTATGAGCAGTTCTTC. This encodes CASSLDGQGSYEQFF.

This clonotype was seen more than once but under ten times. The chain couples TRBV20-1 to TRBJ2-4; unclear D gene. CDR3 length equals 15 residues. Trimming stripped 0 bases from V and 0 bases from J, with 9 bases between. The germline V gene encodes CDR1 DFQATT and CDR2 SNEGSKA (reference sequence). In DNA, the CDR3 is TGCAGTGCTAGAGAGAGCAGAGTAGCCAAAAACATTCAGTACTTC. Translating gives CSARESRVAKNIQYF.

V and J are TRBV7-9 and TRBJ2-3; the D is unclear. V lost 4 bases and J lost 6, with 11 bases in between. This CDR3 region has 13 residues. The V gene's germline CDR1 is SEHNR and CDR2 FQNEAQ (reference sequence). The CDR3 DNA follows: TGTGCCAGCAGCTCCCAGGAGAGGGATACGCAGTATTTT. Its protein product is CASSSQERDTQYF.

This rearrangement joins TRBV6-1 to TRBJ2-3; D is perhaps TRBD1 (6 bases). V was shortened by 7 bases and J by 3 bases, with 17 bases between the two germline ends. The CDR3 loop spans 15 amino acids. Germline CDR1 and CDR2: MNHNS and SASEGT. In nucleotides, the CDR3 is TGTGCCAGCAAGAACAGGGTTCTCGAAACAGATACGCAGTATTTT. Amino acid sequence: CASKNRVLETDTQYF.

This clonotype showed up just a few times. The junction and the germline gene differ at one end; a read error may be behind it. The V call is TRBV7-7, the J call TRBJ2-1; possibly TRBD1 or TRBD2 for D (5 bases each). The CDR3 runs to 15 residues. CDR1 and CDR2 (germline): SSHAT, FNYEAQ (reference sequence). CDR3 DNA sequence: TGTGCTAGCAGCTTAAAGGGACCGGAAGACAATGAGCAGTTCTTC. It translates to CASSLKGPEDNEQFF. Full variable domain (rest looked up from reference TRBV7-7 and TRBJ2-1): GAGVSQSPRYKVTKRGQDVTLRCDPISSHATLYWYQQALGQGPEFLTYFNYEAQPDKSGLPSDRFSAERPEGSISTLTIQRTEQRDSAMYRCASSLKGPEDNEQFFGPGTRLTVL.